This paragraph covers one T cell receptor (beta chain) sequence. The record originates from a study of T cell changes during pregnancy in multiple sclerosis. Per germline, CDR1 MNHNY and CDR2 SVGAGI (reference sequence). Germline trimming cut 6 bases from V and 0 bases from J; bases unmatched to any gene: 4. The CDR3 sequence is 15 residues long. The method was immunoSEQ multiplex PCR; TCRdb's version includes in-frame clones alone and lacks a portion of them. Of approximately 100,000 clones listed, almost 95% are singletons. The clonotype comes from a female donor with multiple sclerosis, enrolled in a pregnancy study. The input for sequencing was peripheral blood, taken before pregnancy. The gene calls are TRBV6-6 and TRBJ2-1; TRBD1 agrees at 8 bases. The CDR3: CASRGQGSSYNEQFF. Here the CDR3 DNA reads TGTGCCAGCAGAGGACAGGGTAGCTCCTACAATGAGCAGTTCTTC.